This T cell receptor (beta chain) was documented in a study of blood T cell repertoires in COVID-19 (dated by TCRdb to the early 2020s). In terms of the full investigation: Samples covering the acute and convalescent phases of COVID-19 were provided by collaborators in the United States, Italy and Spain. The dataset comprised deeply sampled blood TCRbeta repertoires from subjects exposed to, actively infected with, or recovered from COVID-19. The repertoires were made available in a free public database intended to serve as a resource for research on the immune response to SARS-CoV-2. The material from the prospective study consisted of cDNA or gDNA derived from T cells, B-cell-depleted T cells, or PBMCs. The samples were drawn from two sources: the first 160 participants of the ongoing ImmuneRACE study, and about 1,300 subjects contributed by 6 global collaborators. HLA class I and class II types, where available, came from metadata supplied by the sample provider rather than from assay-based typing. Sample metadata almost always included a de-identified subject ID, COVID-19 status, age in years and sex.

Participants in the prospective study were enrolled through a virtual design, were aged about 18 to 100 years, and lived in approximately 25 United States geographic areas. In the prospective study, participants were assigned to cohorts based on the clinical history participants reported in a screening survey and a study questionnaire. Recovered participants in ImmuneRACE Cohort 3 were defined by two consecutive negative NP/OP PCR tests, clearance by a healthcare professional, or resolution of symptoms. Each participant in the prospective study had whole blood, serum and a nasopharyngeal or oropharyngeal swab collected by mobile phlebotomists. Prospective study participants could optionally give additional blood draws and questionnaires over an approximately 2-month period. Before DNA extraction, blood samples from the prospective study were shipped at room temperature or frozen. In the case of this clone: It has no known antigen specificity. There are no base qualities to consult, and no much larger clone falls within one base.

V lost 6 bases and J lost 2 bases; the stretch between them is 12 bases long. CDR3 length: 14 amino acids, cysteine to phenylalanine. Of the read, only the CDR3 DNA is kept; its 42 bases are in frame from base 1. The germline V gene specifies MDHEN as CDR1 and SYDVKM as CDR2. Summary of the overall study and its limitations: The quantity of clinical and demographic metadata differed by source and by participant and was supplied without curation.

TCRbeta CDR3 regions were amplified from genomic DNA by means of the immunoSEQ Assay, a bias-controlled multiplex PCR. The authors processed their data as follows. The number of nucleated cells in each sample was estimated from the amplification of reference gene primers within the assay. To quantify the absolute abundance of each unique TCRbeta CDR3 rearrangement, sequence reads were collapsed and filtered. For each sample, productive Simpson clonality was calculated as the square root of Simpson's diversity index across productive rearrangements. As stored in TCRdb, this immuneACCESS dataset retains in-frame rearrangements with V and J assigned. A fraction of the clones does not appear; measured against another copy, unresolved V genes explain less than half of the discrepancy, and the remainder lacks a known reason. V, J and clone size are those of that table, while D and trimming were read from the DNA. This sample holds a few hundred thousand clones; 70% to 90% were observed only once. The ten largest clones take up approximately 2% of the sample.

The clonotype originates from a woman in her forties or fifties who had recovered from COVID-19. Sequencing used PBMCs or T cells enriched from blood (not recorded which). The chain joins TRBV28 to TRBJ2-3, with no confidently assigned D gene. The CDR3 loop reads CASRLGGPTDTQYF. The DNA sequence is as follows: TGTGCCAGCAGACTTGGCGGTCCCACAGATACGCAGTATTTT.